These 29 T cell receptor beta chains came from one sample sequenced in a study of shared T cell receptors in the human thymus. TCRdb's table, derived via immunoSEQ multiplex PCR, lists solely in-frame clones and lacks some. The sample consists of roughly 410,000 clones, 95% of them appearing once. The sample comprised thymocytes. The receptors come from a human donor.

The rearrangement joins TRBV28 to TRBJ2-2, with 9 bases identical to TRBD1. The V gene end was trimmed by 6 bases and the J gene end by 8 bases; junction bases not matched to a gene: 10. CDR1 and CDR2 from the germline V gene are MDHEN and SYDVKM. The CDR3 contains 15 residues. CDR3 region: CASRRQGGPVGELFF. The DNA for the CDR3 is TGTGCCAGCAGAAGACAGGGGGGGCCTGTGGGGGAGCTGTTTTTT. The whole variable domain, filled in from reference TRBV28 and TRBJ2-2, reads DVKVTQSSRYLVKRTGEKVFLECVQDMDHENMFWYRQDPGLGLRLIYFSYDVKMKEKGDIPEGYSVSREKKERFSLILESASTNQTSMYLCASRRQGGPVGELFFGEGSRLTVL.

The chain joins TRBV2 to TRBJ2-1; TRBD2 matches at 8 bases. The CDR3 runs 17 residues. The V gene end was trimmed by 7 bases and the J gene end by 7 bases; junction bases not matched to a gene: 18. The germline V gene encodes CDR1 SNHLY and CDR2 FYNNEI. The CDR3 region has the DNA TGTGCCAGCATGATGCCCGCGGGTAGCGGGAATTTGAATGAGCAGTTCTTC. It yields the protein CASMMPAGSGNLNEQFF.

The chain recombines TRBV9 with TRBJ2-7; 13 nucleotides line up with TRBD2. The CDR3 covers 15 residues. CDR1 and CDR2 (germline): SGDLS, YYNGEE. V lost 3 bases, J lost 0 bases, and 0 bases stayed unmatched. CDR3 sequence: CASSGTSGSSYEQYF. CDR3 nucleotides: TGTGCCAGCAGCGGGACTAGCGGGAGCTCCTACGAGCAGTACTTC.

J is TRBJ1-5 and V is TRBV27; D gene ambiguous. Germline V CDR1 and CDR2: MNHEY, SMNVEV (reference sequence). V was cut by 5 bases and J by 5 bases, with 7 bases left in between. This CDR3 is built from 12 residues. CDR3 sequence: CASSPIHQPQHF. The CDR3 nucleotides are TGTGCCAGCAGTCCAATACATCAGCCCCAGCATTTT.

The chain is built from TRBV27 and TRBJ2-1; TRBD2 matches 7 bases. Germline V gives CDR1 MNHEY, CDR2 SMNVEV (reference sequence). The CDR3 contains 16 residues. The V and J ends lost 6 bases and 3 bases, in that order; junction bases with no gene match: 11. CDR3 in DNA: TGTGCCAGCAGCGACAGCGGGACGACCTACTACAATGAGCAGTTCTTC. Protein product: CASSDSGTTYYNEQFF.

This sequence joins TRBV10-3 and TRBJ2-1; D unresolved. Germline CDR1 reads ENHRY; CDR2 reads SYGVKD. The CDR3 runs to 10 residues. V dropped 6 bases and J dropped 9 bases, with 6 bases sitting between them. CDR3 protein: CAISLSEQFF. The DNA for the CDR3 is TGTGCCATCAGCCTCAGTGAGCAGTTCTTC.

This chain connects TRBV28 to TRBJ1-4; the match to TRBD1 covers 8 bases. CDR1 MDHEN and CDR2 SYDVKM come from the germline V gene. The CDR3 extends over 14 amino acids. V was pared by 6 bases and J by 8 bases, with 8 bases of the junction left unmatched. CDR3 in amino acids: CASSETGAFEKLFF. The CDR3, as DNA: TGTGCCAGCAGCGAGACAGGGGCATTCGAAAAACTGTTTTTT.

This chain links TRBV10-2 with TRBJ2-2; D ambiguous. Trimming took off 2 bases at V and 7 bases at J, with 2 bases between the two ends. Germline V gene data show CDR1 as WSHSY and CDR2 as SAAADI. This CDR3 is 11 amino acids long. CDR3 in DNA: TGCGCCAGCAGTGAGAACGGGGAGCTGTTTTTT. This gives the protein CASSENGELFF.

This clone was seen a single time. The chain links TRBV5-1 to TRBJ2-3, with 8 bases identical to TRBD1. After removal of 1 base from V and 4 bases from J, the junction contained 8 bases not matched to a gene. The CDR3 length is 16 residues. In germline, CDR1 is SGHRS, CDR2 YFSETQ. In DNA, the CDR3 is TGCGCCAGCAGCTTGTGGGGGCAGGGGGCGGCAGATACGCAGTATTTT. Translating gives CASSLWGQGAADTQYF.

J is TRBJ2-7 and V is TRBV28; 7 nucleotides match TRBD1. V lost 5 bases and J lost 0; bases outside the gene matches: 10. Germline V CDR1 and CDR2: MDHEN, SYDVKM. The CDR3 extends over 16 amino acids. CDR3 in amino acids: CASSPVIGTASYEQYF. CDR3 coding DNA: TGTGCCAGCAGTCCGGTCATCGGGACAGCCTCCTACGAGCAGTACTTC.

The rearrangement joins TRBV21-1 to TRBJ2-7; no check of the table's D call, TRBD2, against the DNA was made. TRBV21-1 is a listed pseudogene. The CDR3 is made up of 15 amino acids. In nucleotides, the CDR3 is TGTGCCAGCAATCTACCGGGACTAGCGGTCTGGGAGCAGTACTTC. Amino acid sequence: CASNLPGLAVWEQYF.

CDR3 sequence reads: CASSPGGYTF. The DNA for the CDR3 is TGTGCCAGCAGCCCGGGTGGCTACACCTTC. The chain has TRBV7-9 and TRBJ1-2; D is unresolved. Germline values: CDR1 SEHNR, CDR2 FQNEAQ (reference sequence). Between the trimmed V and J ends, which lost 5 bases and 7 bases, there was a span of 5 bases. This CDR3 has 10 amino acids.

CDR3 sequence: CASSLVGPGRGYEQYF. CDR3 bases: TGTGCCAGCAGCTTAGTTGGACCCGGGAGAGGCTACGAGCAGTACTTC. The chain employs TRBV11-2 and TRBJ2-7, with D tentatively TRBD2 (6 bases). The CDR3 sequence is 16 residues long. V was trimmed by 1 base and J by 3 bases, leaving 16 bases between them. Germline CDR1 is SGHAT and CDR2 is FQNNGV.

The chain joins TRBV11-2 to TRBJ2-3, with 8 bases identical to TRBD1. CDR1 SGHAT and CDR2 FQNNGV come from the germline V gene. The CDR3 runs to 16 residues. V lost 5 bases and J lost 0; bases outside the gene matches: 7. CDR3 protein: CASSQGQGPSTDTQYF. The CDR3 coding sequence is TGTGCCAGCAGCCAAGGACAGGGCCCTAGCACAGATACGCAGTATTTT.

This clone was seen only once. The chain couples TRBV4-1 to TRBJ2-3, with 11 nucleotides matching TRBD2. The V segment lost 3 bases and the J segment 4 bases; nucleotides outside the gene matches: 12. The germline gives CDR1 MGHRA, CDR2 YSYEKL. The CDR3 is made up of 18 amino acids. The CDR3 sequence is CASSHGTSGRGPPDTQYF. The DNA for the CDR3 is TGCGCCAGCAGCCACGGAACTAGCGGGAGAGGGCCCCCAGATACGCAGTATTTT.

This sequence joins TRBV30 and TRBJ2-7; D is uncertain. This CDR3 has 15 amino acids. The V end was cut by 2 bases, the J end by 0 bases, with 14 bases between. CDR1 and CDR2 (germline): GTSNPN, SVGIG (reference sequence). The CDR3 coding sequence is TGTGCCTGGAGTAAAATAACGGGCCTCTCCTACGAGCAGTACTTC. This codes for CAWSKITGLSYEQYF.

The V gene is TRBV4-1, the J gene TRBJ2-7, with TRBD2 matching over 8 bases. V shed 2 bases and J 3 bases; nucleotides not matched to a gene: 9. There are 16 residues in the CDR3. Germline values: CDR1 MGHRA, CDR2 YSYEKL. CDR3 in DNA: TGCGCCAGCAGCCAAACTTACACGGGGGGGATCTACGAGCAGTACTTC. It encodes CASSQTYTGGIYEQYF.

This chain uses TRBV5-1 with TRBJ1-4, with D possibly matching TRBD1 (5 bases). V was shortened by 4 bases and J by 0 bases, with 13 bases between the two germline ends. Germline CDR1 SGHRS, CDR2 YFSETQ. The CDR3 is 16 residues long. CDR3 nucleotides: TGCGCCAGCAGCCTGGAAGGGGCTGCAACTAATGAAAAACTGTTTTTT. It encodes CASSLEGAATNEKLFF.

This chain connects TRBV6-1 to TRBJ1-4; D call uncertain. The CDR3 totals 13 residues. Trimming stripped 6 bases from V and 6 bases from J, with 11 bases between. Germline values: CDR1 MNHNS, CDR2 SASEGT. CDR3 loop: CASRVGLDEKLFF. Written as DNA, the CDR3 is TGTGCCAGCAGGGTCGGCCTGGATGAAAAACTGTTTTTT.

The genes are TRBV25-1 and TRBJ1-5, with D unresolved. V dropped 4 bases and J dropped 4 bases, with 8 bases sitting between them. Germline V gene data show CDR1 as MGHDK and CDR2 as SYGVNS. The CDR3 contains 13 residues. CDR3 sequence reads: CASSVTENQPQHF. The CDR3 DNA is TGTGCCAGCAGTGTGACGGAGAATCAGCCCCAGCATTTT.

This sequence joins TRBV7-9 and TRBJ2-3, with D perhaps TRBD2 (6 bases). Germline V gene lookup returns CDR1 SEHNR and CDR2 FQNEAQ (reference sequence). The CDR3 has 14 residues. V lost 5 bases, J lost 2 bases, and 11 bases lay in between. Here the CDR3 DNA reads TGTGCCAGCAGCCCAGCGGGTTTCACAGATACGCAGTATTTT. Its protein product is CASSPAGFTDTQYF. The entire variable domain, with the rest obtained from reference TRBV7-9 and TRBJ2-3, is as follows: DTGVSQNPRHKITKRGQNVTFRCDPISEHNRLYWYRQTLGQGPEFLTYFQNEAQLEKSRLLSDRFSAERPKGSFSTLEIQRTEQGDSAMYLCASSPAGFTDTQYFGPGTRLTVL.

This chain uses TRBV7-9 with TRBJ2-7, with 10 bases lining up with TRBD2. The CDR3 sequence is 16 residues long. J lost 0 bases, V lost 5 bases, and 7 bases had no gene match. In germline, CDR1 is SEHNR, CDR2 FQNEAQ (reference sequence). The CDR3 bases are TGTGCCAGCAGCGCAGGGCTAGCGGGGGCCTCCTACGAGCAGTACTTC. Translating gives CASSAGLAGASYEQYF.

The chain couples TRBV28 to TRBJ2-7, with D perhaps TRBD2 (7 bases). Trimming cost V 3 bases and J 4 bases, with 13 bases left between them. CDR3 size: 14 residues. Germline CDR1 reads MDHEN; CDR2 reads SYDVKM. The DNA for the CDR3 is TGTGCCAGCAGTTTCGGCGGGGGCGGGTACGAGCAGTACTTC. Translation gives CASSFGGGGYEQYF.

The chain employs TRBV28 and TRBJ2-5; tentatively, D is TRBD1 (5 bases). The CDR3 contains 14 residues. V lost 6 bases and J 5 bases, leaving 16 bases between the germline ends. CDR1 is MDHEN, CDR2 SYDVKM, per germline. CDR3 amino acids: CASSSRQGVETQYF. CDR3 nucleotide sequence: TGTGCCAGCAGCTCCCGGCAGGGTGTGGAGACCCAGTACTTC.

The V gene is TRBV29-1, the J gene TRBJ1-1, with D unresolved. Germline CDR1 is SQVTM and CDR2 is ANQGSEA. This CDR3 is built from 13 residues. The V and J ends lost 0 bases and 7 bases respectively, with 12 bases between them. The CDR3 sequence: CSVEDKKTVEAFF. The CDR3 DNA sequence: TGCAGCGTTGAAGATAAGAAAACAGTTGAAGCTTTCTTT.

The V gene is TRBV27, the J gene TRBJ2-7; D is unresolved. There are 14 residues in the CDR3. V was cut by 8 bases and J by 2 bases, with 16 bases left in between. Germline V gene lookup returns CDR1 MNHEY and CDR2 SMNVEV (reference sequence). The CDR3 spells CASRLQWLAYEQYF. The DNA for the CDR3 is TGTGCCAGCCGACTGCAGTGGCTAGCCTACGAGCAGTACTTC.

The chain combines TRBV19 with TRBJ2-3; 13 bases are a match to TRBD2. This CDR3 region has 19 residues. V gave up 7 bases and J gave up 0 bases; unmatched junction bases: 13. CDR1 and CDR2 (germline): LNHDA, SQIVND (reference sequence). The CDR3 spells CASTDGLAGVGYSTDTQYF. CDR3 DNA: TGTGCCAGTACAGACGGACTAGCGGGAGTTGGTTATAGCACAGATACGCAGTATTTT.

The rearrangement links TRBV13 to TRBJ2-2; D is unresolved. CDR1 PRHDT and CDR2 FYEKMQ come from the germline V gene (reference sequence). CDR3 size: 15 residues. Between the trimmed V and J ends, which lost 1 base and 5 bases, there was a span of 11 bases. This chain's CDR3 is CASSLERKWTGELFF. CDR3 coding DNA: TGTGCCAGCAGCTTAGAAAGGAAGTGGACCGGGGAGCTGTTTTTT.

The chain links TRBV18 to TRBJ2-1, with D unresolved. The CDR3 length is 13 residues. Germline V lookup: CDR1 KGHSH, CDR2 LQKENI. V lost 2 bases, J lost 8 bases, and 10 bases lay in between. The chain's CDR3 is CASSPFGDDEQFF. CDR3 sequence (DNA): TGTGCCAGCTCACCATTTGGTGACGATGAGCAGTTCTTC.